The rows below give T cell receptor beta chains drawn from one sample of a study of blood T cell repertoires in COVID-19. Measured with immunoSEQ multiplex PCR; TCRdb has only the in-frame clones, and not every one. The data show 35,000 to 40,000 clones, with roughly 90% seen just once and 7.2% held by the top ten. The sample taken for sequencing was peripheral blood. All receptors come from a human donor in a cohort sampled during active COVID-19. CDR3s include the opening cysteine and the closing phenylalanine or tryptophan. The D gene is left open where the match is weak. Expanded clones get a size class; other rows say once, few or many, or leave the size out.

D gene,clone size,J gene,V gene,CDR3 protein,CDR3 DNA
NA,NA,TRBJ1-3,TRBV18,CASSPTSDISGNTIYF,TGTGCCAGCTCACCCACCTCGGACATTTCTGGAAACACCATATATTTT
NA,NA,TRBJ2-7,TRBV5-4,CASSLATGSAYEQYF,TGTGCCAGCAGCTTGGCGACAGGCAGTGCCTACGAGCAGTACTTC
NA,few,TRBJ2-2,TRBV5-4,CASSLMGLSNTGELFF,TGTGCCAGCAGCTTGATGGGACTTTCGAACACCGGGGAGCTGTTTTTT
NA,NA,TRBJ2-3,TRBV3-1/TRBV3-2,CASSQEGGGGFPSTDTQYF,TGTGCCAGCAGCCAAGAGGGAGGGGGAGGTTTTCCTAGCACAGATACGCAGTATTTT
NA,NA,TRBJ2-3,TRBV27,CASSSLRDTQYF,TGTGCCAGCAGTTCTTTGCGGGATACGCAGTATTTT
NA,NA,TRBJ1-5,TRBV19,CASSIFPGPDQPQHF,TGTGCCAGTAGTATTTTCCCAGGCCCCGATCAGCCCCAGCATTTT
TRBD2,few,TRBJ2-1,TRBV7-2,CASSYTTSGESEQFF,TGTGCCAGCAGTTACACTACTAGCGGAGAAAGTGAGCAGTTCTTC
TRBD2,once,TRBJ2-7,TRBV3-1/TRBV3-2,CASSQDIAGGSSYEQYF,TGTGCCAGCAGCCAAGATATAGCGGGAGGGAGCTCCTACGAGCAGTACTTC
NA,NA,TRBJ2-7,TRBV2,CASSDWSNRSEQYF,TGTGCCAGCAGTGACTGGAGTAATCGGTCCGAGCAGTACTTC
TRBD1,NA,TRBJ2-3,TRBV27,CASSRGTVPTDTQYF,TGTGCCAGCAGTCGAGGGACAGTACCTACAGATACGCAGTATTTT
NA,NA,TRBJ1-6,TRBV20-1,CSASRPTGGLSPLHF,TGCAGTGCTAGTCGCCCCACGGGTGGGTTATCACCCCTCCACTTT
TRBD2,NA,TRBJ2-7,TRBV27,CASSSGMSYEQYF,TGTGCCAGCAGTAGCGGGATGTCCTACGAGCAGTACTTC
TRBD2,NA,TRBJ2-1,TRBV7-2,CASSRVAGGYNEQFF,TGTGCCAGCAGTCGGGTAGCGGGAGGGTACAATGAGCAGTTCTTC
NA,once,TRBJ2-7,TRBV6-2/TRBV6-3,CASSSWRSSYEQYF,TGTGCCAGCAGTTCCTGGCGGAGCTCCTACGAGCAGTACTTC
TRBD2,NA,TRBJ2-2,TRBV11-2,CASSFQTSGLTGELFF,TGTGCCAGCAGCTTTCAGACTAGCGGGTTGACCGGGGAGCTGTTTTTT
TRBD1,NA,TRBJ1-2,TRBV4-3,CASSQTGGLVNYGYTF,TGCGCCAGCAGCCAGACAGGGGGCCTTGTTAACTATGGCTACACCTTC
TRBD1,few,TRBJ1-1,TRBV27,CASKPTGGFTEAFF,TGTGCCAGCAAGCCGACAGGGGGCTTTACTGAAGCTTTCTTT
NA,NA,TRBJ1-5,TRBV28,CASMPLRGSNQPQHF,TGTGCCAGCATGCCTTTAAGGGGGAGCAATCAGCCCCAGCATTTT
TRBD1,NA,TRBJ2-7,TRBV10-3,CATDSRQGPPYEQYF,TGTGCCACCGACTCTCGACAGGGTCCGCCCTACGAGCAGTACTTC
TRBD2,NA,TRBJ2-1,TRBV7-2,CASSQVGGGTYNEQFF,TGTGCCAGCAGCCAGGTTGGCGGGGGTACCTACAATGAGCAGTTCTTC
TRBD1,NA,TRBJ2-7,TRBV7-3,CASSDGQGYEQYF,TGTGCCAGCAGCGACGGACAGGGCTACGAGCAGTACTTC
TRBD2,NA,TRBJ2-5,TRBV10-3,CAISESSSGGPRVPETQYF,TGTGCCATCAGTGAGTCGAGTAGCGGGGGCCCCCGGGTCCCAGAGACCCAGTACTTC
TRBD2,NA,TRBJ2-1,TRBV4-1,CASTLGGYLSGYNEQFF,TGCGCCAGCACCCTGGGGGGGTATTTGTCCGGCTACAATGAGCAGTTCTTC
NA,NA,TRBJ2-1,TRBV3-1/TRBV3-2,CASSQGRGGKGFYNEQFF,TGTGCCAGCAGCCAAGGTCGCGGCGGGAAGGGTTTTTACAATGAGCAGTTCTTC
NA,NA,TRBJ1-2,TRBV6-1,CASSEGGRVTYGYTF,TGTGCCAGCAGTGAGGGTGGCAGGGTAACCTATGGCTACACCTTC
NA,NA,TRBJ1-1,TRBV6-1,CASSEAGEGVGTFF,TGTGCCAGCAGTGAAGCCGGCGAGGGCGTGGGGACTTTCTTT
NA,NA,TRBJ2-5,TRBV12-3/TRBV12-4,CASSVNGAETQYF,TGTGCCAGCAGCGTCAACGGAGCAGAGACCCAGTACTTC
NA,NA,TRBJ2-7,TRBV30,CAWSATPAGEQYF,TGTGCCTGGAGCGCGACTCCGGCTGGTGAGCAGTACTTC
TRBD1,NA,TRBJ2-5,TRBV15,CATSQQGAIWETQYF,TGTGCCACCAGCCAACAGGGGGCGATATGGGAGACCCAGTACTTC
NA,NA,TRBJ2-2,TRBV10-3,CAISEGHKIGTGELFF,TGTGCCATCAGTGAAGGACACAAAATAGGGACCGGGGAGCTGTTTTTT
TRBD2,NA,TRBJ2-5,TRBV11-2,CASSHGTSGGGETQYF,TGTGCCAGCAGCCACGGGACTAGCGGGGGGGGAGAGACCCAGTACTTC
NA,NA,TRBJ2-5,TRBV2,CASSGGGRQETQYF,TGTGCCAGCAGTGGGGGGGGCCGGCAAGAGACCCAGTACTTC
NA,NA,TRBJ1-6,TRBV28,CASTNEAYNSPLHF,TGTGCCAGCACCAACGAGGCTTATAATTCACCCCTCCACTTT
NA,NA,TRBJ1-2,TRBV7-9,CASSLAQYGYTF,TGTGCCAGCAGCTTAGCGCAGTATGGCTACACCTTC
TRBD1,NA,TRBJ2-7,TRBV11-2,CASSLGILTGGNEQYF,TGTGCCAGCAGCTTAGGAATTCTGACAGGGGGCAACGAGCAGTACTTC
TRBD1,NA,TRBJ1-1,TRBV6-5,CASSPGQMNTEAFF,TGTGCCAGCAGCCCGGGACAGATGAACACTGAAGCTTTCTTT
NA,NA,TRBJ2-3,TRBV19,CASSRGTQGRGTDTQYF,TGTGCCAGTAGTAGGGGGACACAGGGCAGGGGCACAGATACGCAGTATTTT
TRBD2,NA,TRBJ2-5,TRBV7-2,CASSLGTSGRGETQYF,TGTGCCAGCAGCTTAGGGACTAGCGGGAGAGGAGAGACCCAGTACTTC
NA,NA,TRBJ2-3,TRBV7-8,CAVGYRRLFTSTDTQYF,TGTGCCGTCGGCTACAGACGATTATTCACTAGCACAGATACGCAGTATTTT
NA,once,TRBJ2-7,TRBV6-4,CASTVRYEQYF,TGTGCCAGCACGGTCCGGTACGAGCAGTACTTC
TRBD1,NA,TRBJ2-7,TRBV19,CATADRGGRTYEQYF,TGTGCCACCGCCGACAGGGGGGGCAGGACCTACGAGCAGTACTTC
TRBD2,NA,TRBJ2-3,TRBV3-1/TRBV3-2,CASSPVAGLAEDTQYF,TGTGCCAGCAGCCCTGTAGCGGGTCTGGCGGAGGATACGCAGTATTTT
TRBD1,NA,TRBJ1-1,TRBV11-2,CASSSGQTMNTEAFF,TGTGCCAGCAGCTCGGGACAGACCATGAACACTGAAGCTTTCTTT
NA,NA,TRBJ2-7,TRBV6-2/TRBV6-3,CASSGPVLEQYF,TGTGCCAGCAGTGGGCCCGTTCTCGAGCAGTACTTC
NA,NA,TRBJ2-7,TRBV12-3/TRBV12-4,CASSSFYEQYF,TGTGCCAGCTCTTCTTTCTACGAGCAGTACTTC
NA,NA,TRBJ1-1,TRBV19,CASSIVGRAGTEAFF,TGTGCCAGTAGTATAGTCGGGAGAGCCGGCACTGAAGCTTTCTTT
TRBD1,NA,TRBJ2-2,TRBV5-5,CASSLAPGQGTTGELFF,TGTGCCAGCAGCTTGGCCCCGGGACAGGGAACGACCGGGGAGCTGTTTTTT